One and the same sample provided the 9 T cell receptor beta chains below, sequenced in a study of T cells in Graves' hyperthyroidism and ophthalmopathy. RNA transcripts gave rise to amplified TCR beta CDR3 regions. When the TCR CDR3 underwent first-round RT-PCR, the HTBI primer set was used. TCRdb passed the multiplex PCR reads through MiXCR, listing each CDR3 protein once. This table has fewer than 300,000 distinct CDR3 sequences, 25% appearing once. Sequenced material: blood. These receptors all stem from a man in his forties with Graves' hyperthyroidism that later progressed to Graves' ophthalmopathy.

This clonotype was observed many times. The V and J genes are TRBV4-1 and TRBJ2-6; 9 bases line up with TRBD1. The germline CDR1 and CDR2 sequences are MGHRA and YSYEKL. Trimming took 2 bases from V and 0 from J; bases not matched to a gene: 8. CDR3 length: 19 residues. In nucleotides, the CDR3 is TGCGCCAGCAGCCAACACCGGGACAGGGCTTTCTCTGGGGCCAACGTCCTGACTTTC. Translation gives CASSQHRDRAFSGANVLTF.

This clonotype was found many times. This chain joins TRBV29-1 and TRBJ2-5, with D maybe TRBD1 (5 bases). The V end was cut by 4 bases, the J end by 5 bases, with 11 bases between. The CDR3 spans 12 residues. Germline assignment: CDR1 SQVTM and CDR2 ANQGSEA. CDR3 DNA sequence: TGCAGCGTTGTGGCAGGGTGGGAGACCCAGTACTTC. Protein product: CSVVAGWETQYF.

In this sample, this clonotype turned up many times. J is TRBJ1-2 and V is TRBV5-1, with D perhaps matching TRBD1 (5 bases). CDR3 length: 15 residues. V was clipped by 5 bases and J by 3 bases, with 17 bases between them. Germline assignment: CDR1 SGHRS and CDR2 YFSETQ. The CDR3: CASSRDGGVDYGYTF. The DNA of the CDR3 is TGCGCCAGCAGTAGGGACGGAGGGGTTGACTATGGCTACACCTTC.

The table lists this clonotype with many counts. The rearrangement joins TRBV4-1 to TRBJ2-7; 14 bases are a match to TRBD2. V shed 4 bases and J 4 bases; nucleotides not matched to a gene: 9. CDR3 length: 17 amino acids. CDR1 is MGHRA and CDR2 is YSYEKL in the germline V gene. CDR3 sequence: CASSRGDGTSGRYEQYF. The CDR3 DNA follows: TGCGCCAGCAGCCGAGGGGATGGGACTAGCGGGAGATACGAGCAGTACTTC.

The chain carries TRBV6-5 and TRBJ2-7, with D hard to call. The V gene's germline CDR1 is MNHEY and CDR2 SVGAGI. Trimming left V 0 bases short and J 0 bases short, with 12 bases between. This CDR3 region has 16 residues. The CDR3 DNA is TGTGCCAGCAGTTACTCGATTTATACAAGCTCCTACGAGCAGTACTTC. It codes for CASSYSIYTSSYEQYF.

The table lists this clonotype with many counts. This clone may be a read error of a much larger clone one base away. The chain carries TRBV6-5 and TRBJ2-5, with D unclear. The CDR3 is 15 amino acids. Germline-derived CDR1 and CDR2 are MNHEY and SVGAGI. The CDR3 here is CASSYTAGRKETQHF. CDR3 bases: TGTGCCAGCAGTTACACGGCAGGAAGAAAAGAGACCCAGCACTTC.

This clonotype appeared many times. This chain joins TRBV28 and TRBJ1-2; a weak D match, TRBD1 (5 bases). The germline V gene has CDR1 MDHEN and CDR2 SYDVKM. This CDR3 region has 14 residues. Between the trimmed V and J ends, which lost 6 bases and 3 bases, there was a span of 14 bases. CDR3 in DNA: TGTGCCAGCAGCCTGGGGCAGGGCTACTATGGCTACACCTTC. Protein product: CASSLGQGYYGYTF.

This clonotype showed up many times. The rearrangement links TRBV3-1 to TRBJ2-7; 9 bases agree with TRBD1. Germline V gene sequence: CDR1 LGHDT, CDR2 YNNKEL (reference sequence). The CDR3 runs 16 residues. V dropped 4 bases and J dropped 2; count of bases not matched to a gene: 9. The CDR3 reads CASSPKDRGGPYEQYF. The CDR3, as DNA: TGTGCCAGCAGCCCTAAGGACAGGGGAGGACCCTACGAGCAGTACTTC.

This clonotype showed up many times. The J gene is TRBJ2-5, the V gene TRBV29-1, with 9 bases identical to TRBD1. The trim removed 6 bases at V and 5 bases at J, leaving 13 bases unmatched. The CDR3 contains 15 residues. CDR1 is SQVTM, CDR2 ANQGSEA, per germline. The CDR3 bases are TGCAGCGTGGGCCGGGGACAGGGAAGAGGGGAGACCCAGTACTTC. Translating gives CSVGRGQGRGETQYF.